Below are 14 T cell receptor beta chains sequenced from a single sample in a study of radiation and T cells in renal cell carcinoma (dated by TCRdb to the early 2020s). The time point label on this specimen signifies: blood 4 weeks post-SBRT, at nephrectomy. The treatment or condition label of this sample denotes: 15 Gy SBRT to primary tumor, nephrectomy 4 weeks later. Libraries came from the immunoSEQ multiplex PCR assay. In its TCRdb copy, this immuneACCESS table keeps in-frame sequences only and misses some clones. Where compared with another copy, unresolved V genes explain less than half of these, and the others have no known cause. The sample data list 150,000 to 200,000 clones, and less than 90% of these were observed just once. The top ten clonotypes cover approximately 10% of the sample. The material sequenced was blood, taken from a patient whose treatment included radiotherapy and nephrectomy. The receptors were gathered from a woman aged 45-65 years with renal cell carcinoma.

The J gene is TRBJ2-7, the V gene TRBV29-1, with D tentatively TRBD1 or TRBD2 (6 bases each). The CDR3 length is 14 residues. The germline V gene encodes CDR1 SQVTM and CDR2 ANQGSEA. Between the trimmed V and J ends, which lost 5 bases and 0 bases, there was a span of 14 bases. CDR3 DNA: TGCAGCGTTTTGCCGAGGGGGGCCTCCTACGAGCAGTACTTC. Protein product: CSVLPRGASYEQYF.

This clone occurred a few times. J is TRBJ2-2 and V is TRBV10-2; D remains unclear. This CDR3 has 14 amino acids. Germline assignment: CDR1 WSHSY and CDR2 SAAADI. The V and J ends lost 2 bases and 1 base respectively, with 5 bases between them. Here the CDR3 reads CASSEGGNTGELFF. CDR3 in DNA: TGCGCCAGCAGTGAGGGCGGGAACACCGGGGAGCTGTTTTTT.

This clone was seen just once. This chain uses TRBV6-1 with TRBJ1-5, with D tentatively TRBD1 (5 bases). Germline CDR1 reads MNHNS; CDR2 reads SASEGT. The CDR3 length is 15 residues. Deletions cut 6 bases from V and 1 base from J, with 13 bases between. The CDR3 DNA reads TGTGCCAGCAGGGACGCAGGGAGGAGCAATCAGCCCCAGCATTTT. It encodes CASRDAGRSNQPQHF.

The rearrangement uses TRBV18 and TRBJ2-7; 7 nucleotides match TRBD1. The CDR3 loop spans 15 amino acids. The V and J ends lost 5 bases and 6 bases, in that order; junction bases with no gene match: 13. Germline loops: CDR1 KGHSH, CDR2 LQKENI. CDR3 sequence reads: CASSATGTESGEQYF. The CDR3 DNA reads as TGTGCCAGCTCAGCGACCGGGACAGAATCCGGCGAGCAGTACTTC. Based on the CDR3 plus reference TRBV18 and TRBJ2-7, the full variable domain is NAGVMQNPRHLVRRRGQEARLRCSPMKGHSHVYWYRQLPEEGLKFMVYLQKENIIDESGMPKERFSAEFPKEGPSILRIQQVVRGDSAAYFCASSATGTESGEQYFGPGTRLTVT.

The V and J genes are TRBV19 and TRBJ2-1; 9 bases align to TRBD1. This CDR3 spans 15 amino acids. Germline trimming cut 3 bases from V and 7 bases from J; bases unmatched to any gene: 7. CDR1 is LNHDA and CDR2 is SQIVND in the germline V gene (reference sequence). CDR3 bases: TGTGCCAGTAGTATTTCCGGGACAGGGTGGAATGAGCAGTTCTTC. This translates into CASSISGTGWNEQFF.

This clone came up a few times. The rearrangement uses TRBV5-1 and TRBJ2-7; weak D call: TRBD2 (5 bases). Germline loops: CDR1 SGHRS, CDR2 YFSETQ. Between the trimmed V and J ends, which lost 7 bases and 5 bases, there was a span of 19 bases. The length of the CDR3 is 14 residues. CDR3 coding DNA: TGCGCCAGCGCGGCAGTGGGGTACGGGGACGAGCAGTACTTC. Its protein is CASAAVGYGDEQYF.

Here the CDR3 DNA reads TGTGCCAGCAGTTACAGGTTGCGGGAGACCCAGTACTTC. This translates into CASSYRLRETQYF. The chain employs TRBV6-6 and TRBJ2-5; no definite D call. Germline CDR1 and CDR2: MNHNY and SVGAGI (reference sequence). The CDR3 is 13 residues long. Deletions cut 2 bases from V and 5 bases from J, with 9 bases between.

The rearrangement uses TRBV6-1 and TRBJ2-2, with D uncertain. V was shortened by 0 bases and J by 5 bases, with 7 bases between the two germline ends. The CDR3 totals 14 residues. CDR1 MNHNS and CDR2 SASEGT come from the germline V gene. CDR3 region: CASSEAGKTGELFF. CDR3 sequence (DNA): TGTGCCAGCAGTGAAGCGGGGAAGACCGGGGAGCTGTTTTTT.

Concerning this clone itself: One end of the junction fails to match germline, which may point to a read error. CDR3 nucleotides: TGTGCCAGCAGTGAAGCGGTCGCTTCGCAGCTCGGCTTC. Protein product: CASSEAVASQLGF. The chain uses TRBV6-1 and TRBJ2-7, with D hard to call. Germline CDR1 reads MNHNS; CDR2 reads SASEGT. The CDR3 loop spans 13 amino acids.

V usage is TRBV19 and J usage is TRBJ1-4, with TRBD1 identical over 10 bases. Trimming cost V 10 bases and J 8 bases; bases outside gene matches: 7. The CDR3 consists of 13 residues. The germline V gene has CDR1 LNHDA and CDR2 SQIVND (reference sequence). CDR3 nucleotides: TGTGCCACCGGGGACAGGGGTAGAGAAAAACTGTTTTTT. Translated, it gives CATGDRGREKLFF.

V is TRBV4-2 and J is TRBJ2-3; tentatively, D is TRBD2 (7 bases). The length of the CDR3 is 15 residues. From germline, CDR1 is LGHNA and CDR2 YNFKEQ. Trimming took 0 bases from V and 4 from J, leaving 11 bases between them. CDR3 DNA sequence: TGTGCCAGCAGCCAAGATCGAGGGGGGGCAGATACGCAGTATTTT. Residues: CASSQDRGGADTQYF.

The CDR3 DNA reads as TGTGCCAGCAGCTTATCGGGCAGGGAAAACGAGCAGTACTTC. Its translation: CASSLSGRENEQYF. The rearrangement joins TRBV11-2 to TRBJ2-7, with D possibly being TRBD1 (5 bases). Germline V gene data show CDR1 as SGHAT and CDR2 as FQNNGV. V was cut by 2 bases and J by 5 bases, with 13 bases left in between. The CDR3 runs to 14 residues.

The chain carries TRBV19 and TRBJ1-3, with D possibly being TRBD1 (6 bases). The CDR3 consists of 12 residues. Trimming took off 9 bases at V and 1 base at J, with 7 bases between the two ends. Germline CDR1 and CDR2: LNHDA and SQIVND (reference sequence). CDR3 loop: CASTGSGNTIYF. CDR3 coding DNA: TGTGCCAGCACAGGGTCTGGAAACACCATATATTTT.

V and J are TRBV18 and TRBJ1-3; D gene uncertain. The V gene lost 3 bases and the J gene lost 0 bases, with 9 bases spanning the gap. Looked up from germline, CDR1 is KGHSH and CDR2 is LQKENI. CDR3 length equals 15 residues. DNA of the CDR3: TGTGCCAGCTCACCTAGACTGAACTCTGGAAACACCATATATTTT. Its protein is CASSPRLNSGNTIYF.